This entry describes one T cell receptor beta chain. What it recognizes is unknown. The data belong to a study of T-cell memory formation after mild COVID-19. Across the whole study: TCR clusters largely stayed donor specific. Study-wide points: For contracting clones, CD4+ ones sat mainly in CM and EM, CD8+ in EMRA.

The V segment lost 4 bases and the J segment 7 bases; nucleotides outside the gene matches: 6. Per germline, CDR1 SNHLY and CDR2 FYNNEI. The CDR3 has 15 amino acids. TCRdb ran MiXCR on the 5' RACE reads and lists one entry per CDR3 protein. The top ten clones hold about 1.9% of a sample with about 200,000 distinct CDR3 sequences, roughly 17% of them seen once. The rearrangement uses TRBV2 and TRBJ2-2; 10 bases are a match to TRBD1. The sequence was collected from an adult woman who had mild COVID-19 (a few samples of this study predate the infection). Cell type and time point are not known. The sequencing sample was made of PBMCs or a T cell subset sorted from them (not recorded which). The CDR3 DNA sequence: TGTGCCAGCAGTGGGCGACAGGGGGCCAGCGGGGAGCTGTTTTTT. The encoded protein is CASSGRQGASGELFF.